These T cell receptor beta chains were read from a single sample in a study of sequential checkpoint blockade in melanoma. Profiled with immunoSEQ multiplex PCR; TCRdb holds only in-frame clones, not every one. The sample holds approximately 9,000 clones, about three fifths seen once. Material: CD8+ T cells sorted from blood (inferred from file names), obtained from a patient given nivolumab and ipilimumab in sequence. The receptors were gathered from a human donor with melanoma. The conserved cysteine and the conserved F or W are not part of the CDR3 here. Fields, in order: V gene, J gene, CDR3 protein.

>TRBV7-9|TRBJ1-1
ASSPYTTPEKNTEAF
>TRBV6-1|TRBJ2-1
ASSEGPMGSGHGSGGQF
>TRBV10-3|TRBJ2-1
AISEPGQYNEQF
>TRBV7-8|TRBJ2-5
ASFFAGGQETQY
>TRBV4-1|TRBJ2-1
ASSQAGPGLYNEQF
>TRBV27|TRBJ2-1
ASSLSSGAYNEQF
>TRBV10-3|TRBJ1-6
AISDEGTYNSPLH
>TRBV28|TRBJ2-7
ASSPGLADLPSYEQY
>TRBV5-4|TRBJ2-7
ASSPQGAVEQY
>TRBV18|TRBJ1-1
ASSPYSPGLYTEAF
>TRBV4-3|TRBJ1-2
ASSQGLFGGDGYT
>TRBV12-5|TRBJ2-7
ASGLPTGDRAYYEQY
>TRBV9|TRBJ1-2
ASSGLLGRVGGYT
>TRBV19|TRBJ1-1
ASSPPLSELNTEAF
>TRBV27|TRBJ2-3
ASSVGYCTDTQY
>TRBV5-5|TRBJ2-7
ASSQDPSGGAVEQY
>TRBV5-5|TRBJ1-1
ASSSGGAEAF
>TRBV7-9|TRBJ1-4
ASSGRDRGREKLF
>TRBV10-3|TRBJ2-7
AIKESLDYEQY
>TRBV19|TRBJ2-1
ASSIEGGSSYNEQF
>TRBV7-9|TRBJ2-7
ASSLTEQGEQY
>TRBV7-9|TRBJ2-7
ASSRTGNEQY
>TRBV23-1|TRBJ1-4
ASSQNPGPLIGKTV
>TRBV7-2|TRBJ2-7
ASRDETSWVNEQY
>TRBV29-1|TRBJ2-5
SVAGTTSSETQY
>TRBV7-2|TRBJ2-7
ASSPGLRRGQSLQY
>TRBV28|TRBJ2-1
ASSLSASTDRGFDEQF
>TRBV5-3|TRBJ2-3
ARLSERGVPSTDTQY
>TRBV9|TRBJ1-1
ASSVEQGNTEAF
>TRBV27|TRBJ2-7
ASRLDRGLREQY
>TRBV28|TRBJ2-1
ASSSGQGRNEQF
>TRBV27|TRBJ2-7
ASSPPTSGAYEQY
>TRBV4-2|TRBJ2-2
ASSLRTGNTGELF
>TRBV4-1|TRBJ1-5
ASSPIQGSGPQH
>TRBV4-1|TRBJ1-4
ASSPGTKEKLF
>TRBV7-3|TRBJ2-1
ASSLQSAPNNEQF
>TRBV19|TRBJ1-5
ASSITPTPLNQPQH
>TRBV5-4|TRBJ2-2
ASSPDRAHTGELF
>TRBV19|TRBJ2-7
ASSITASGDYEQY
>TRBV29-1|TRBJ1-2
SGITVNYGYT
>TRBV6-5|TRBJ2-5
ASSYWSGRGQETQY
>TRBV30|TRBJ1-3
ASSTEDRPGNTIY
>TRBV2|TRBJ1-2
ASSPTEIYGYT
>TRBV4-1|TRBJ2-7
ASSLGGSYEQY
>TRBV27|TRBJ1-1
ASSWGGQGGTEAF
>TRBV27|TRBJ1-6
ASSLLSGGGVYNSPLH
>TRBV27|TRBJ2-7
ASGPRGIITYEQY
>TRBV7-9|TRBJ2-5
ASSSFDRDETQY
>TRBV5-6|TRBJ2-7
ASSNRGHKTYEQY
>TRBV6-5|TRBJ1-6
ASSYGGEYSPLH
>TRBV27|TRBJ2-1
ASGHGGALYEQF